This T cell receptor (beta chain) was sequenced for a study of blood T cells in healthy people across ages (dated by TCRdb to 2015 to 2017). In the study overall: In model experiments, template switching captured roughly one uniquely barcoded TCR beta cDNA molecule for every two T cells. Using deep sequencing normalized with unique cDNA molecular identifiers, the study measured how TCR beta repertoire diversity changes with age. Donors were grouped into four age groups: young (average approximately 16 years), middle-aged (less than 40), aged (roughly 67) and long-lived (just over 80). To avoid experimental bias, donors of different ages were spread randomly across the sequencing lanes. Using the same blood draw, the study looked at two additional independent replicas of 1 million unique cDNA reads for two donors, one aged 18 to 30 and the other aged 80 or older. What the work shows at the level of the full study, not this receptor alone: Estimates of total diversity from one million sequenced T cells were regarded as lower bounds and underestimates. Conclusive comparison of naive and antigen-experienced compartments was prevented by the profiling of bulk unsorted PBMCs. Donor CMV infection status was unknown, potentially confounding age-related changes in expanded clonotypes. Observed TCR beta diversity per million T cells fell roughly linearly with age, and a significant reduction was already apparent by age about 38. Compared with the aged group, more naive CD4+ T cells, fewer expanded clones and increased TCR diversity were shown by the long-lived group, suggesting age selection. The percentage of naive T cells measured by flow cytometry correlated strongly with observed TCR beta diversity.

Receptor libraries were prepared by 5' RACE. A second PCR of about 6 to 12 cycles was performed with a sample-barcoded 5' primer and a J-beta primer mix. Each TCR beta cDNA molecule received a unique molecular identifier from a template-switch 5' adaptor carrying 12 random nucleotides. Each sample yielded at least 3 million CDR3-containing paired-end reads. The Mint cDNA synthesis kit, primed by a TRBC-specific oligonucleotide, was used to synthesize first-strand cDNA from all RNA. After uracil-DNA glycosylase treatment, a first 18-cycle PCR used universal primers M1SS and BC2_uni_R on all cDNA. The original methods were these. For normalization, 1 million high-quality reads were randomly selected from each sample, with every read carrying a distinct molecular identifier. Instead of being binned into consensus sequences, reads that shared molecular identifiers were thrown out. MiTCR, with a Q25 quality threshold and the strictest error-elimination algorithm, was used for CDR3 identification, clonotype clustering and error correction. A nonparametric unseen species model with Euler transformation was used to estimate a lower bound on total TCR beta diversity. TCRdb reprocessing: public reads trimmed at Q25 with fastp, clones called with MiXCR, in-frame beta chains kept. Rows are unified per CDR3 protein, each entry keeping the most common DNA and genes. None of the V and J calls come from the authors' own analysis; TCRdb made them. The table for this sample lists around 1,900,000 distinct CDR3 sequences; about 39% of them were counted only once. Around 23% of the sample is in the top ten clones.

The germline V gene encodes CDR1 MNHEY and CDR2 SVGEGT. Germline trimming: 5 bases from V, 6 bases from J; junction bases outside gene matches: 4. The CDR3, from cysteine to phenylalanine, totals 14 residues. Solely the CDR3 DNA is kept, with 42 bases framed from the first base. The donors were 40 or so Caucasian individuals from Russia, aged 6 to 90 years, who were systemically healthy. Roughly 10 milliliters of peripheral blood were drawn from each donor into EDTA-treated Vacutainer tubes. PBMCs were isolated by Ficoll-Paque density-gradient centrifugation, with at least 6.5 million obtained per sample. Trizol reagent was used to extract total RNA from the PBMCs, yielding at least 5.5 micrograms per sample. For every donor, an aliquot of PBMCs went through flow cytometry to measure the percentages of naive CD45RAhigh/CD27high T cells. Note on this clonotype: It has no known antigen specificity. No quality values exist for individual bases; no much larger clone is one base distant.

The sequencing sample was made of blood. The chain employs TRBV6-2 or TRBV6-3 and TRBJ1-6, and 7 junctional nucleotides match TRBD1. This receptor was identified in a human donor in good health. For the CDR3, the sequence is CASSRSGGNSPLHF. The DNA is as follows: TGTGCCAGCAGTCGATCAGGGGGTAATTCACCCCTCCACTTT.